The rows below give T cell receptor beta chains drawn from one sample of a study of cytomegalovirus exposure and HLA in healthy donors. Clones were sequenced by immunoSEQ multiplex PCR, and TCRdb holds only the in-frame ones, with some missing. The sample lists some 140,000 clones; approximately 80% were seen once. Material for sequencing was PBMCs. Receptor source: a man aged 35 to 55 in good health and CMV-seronegative. Each CDR3 is given without its conserved first and last residue.

TRBJ1-5 | TRBV30 | AWSRQGLNQPQH
TRBJ1-4 | TRBV6-1 | ASTKGGGRSEKLF
TRBJ1-1 | TRBV19 | ASTAGWAEAF
TRBJ1-6 | TRBV7-6 | ASSSGGDGANSPLH
TRBJ2-3 | TRBV14 | ASSQGGHTQY
TRBJ2-7 | TRBV5-1 | ASSFDLAGPGEQY
TRBJ1-1 | TRBV28 | ASSLGRENTEAF
TRBJ2-5 | TRBV6-6 | ASKGQETQY
TRBJ2-1 | TRBV27 | ASSSPGGSNNEQF
TRBJ2-2 | TRBV5-8 | ASSKKGQGDGELF
TRBJ1-2 | TRBV6-5 | ASSYGADGYT
TRBJ2-7 | TRBV28 | AWNRAGSYEQY
TRBJ1-1 | TRBV7-2 | ASSLDRDPEAF
TRBJ1-2 | TRBV7-2 | ASSSGSYGYT
TRBJ2-3 | TRBV10-2 | ASSDRQKDTQY
TRBJ1-5 | TRBV4-3 | ASSPGGNQPQH
TRBJ2-7 | TRBV28 | ASSAPGEAFYEQY
TRBJ1-5 | TRBV30 | AWGEGDYSNQPQH
TRBJ1-1 | TRBV14 | ASSQRGDRGLNTEAF
TRBJ2-3 | TRBV5-1 | ASSLDMQGSDTQY
TRBJ2-7 | TRBV28 | ASSLRLAAIYEQY
TRBJ1-5 | TRBV7-9 | ASSLTGSNQPQH
TRBJ2-7 | TRBV30 | AWSARTGYYEQY
TRBJ2-7 | TRBV27 | ASSARTGYEQY
TRBJ1-5 | TRBV19 | ASKTGNQPQH
TRBJ1-2 | TRBV4-3 | ASSQDVDRHNYGYT
TRBJ2-5 | TRBV25-1 | ASSELGNWETQY
TRBJ2-3 | TRBV15 | ATSRAGGTDTQY
TRBJ1-4 | TRBV10-3 | AINKGQGDEKLF
TRBJ1-1 | TRBV11-1 | ASRNTGVSEAF
TRBJ1-5 | TRBV10-1 | ASSAGRGRNQPQH